The next 29 T cell receptor beta chains were all read from a single sample in a study of blood T cell repertoires in COVID-19. Some clones are missing from TCRdb's copy, which holds only in-frame ones; the method was immunoSEQ multiplex PCR. The table records 50,000 to 60,000 clones, around 86% of them present only once. Sequencing input: peripheral blood. The receptors shown here come from a human donor with active COVID-19. The donor label of this sample is uncertain.

The rearrangement links TRBV20-1 to TRBJ1-1; maybe TRBD1 (6 bases). This CDR3 contains 11 residues. Germline CDR1 DFQATT, CDR2 SNEGSKA (reference sequence). V shed 4 bases and J shed 11 bases, with 14 bases lying between them. In nucleotides, the CDR3 is TGCAGTGCTAAAACAGGGTTTGTGGCTTTCTTT. Protein sequence: CSAKTGFVAFF.

The genes are TRBV3-1 (or the pseudogene TRBV3-2) and TRBJ2-1; D is unclear. The CDR3 has 16 amino acids. CDR1 LGHDT and CDR2 YNNKEL come from the germline V gene (reference sequence). Trimming left V 1 base short and J 5 bases short, with 15 bases between. The CDR3 loop reads CASSQVLQELDNEQFF. The CDR3 DNA follows: TGTGCCAGCAGCCAAGTTCTGCAGGAACTTGACAATGAGCAGTTCTTC.

J is TRBJ2-7 and V is TRBV4-1; TRBD1 aligns across 8 bases. Looked up from germline, CDR1 is MGHRA and CDR2 is YSYEKL. Trimming cost V 2 bases and J 3 bases; bases outside gene matches: 3. This CDR3 region has 14 residues. Here the CDR3 reads CASSQTGTGYEQYF. CDR3 nucleotide sequence: TGCGCCAGCAGCCAAACCGGGACAGGCTACGAGCAGTACTTC.

The chain recombines TRBV27 with TRBJ2-7, with a possible D match to TRBD2 (6 bases). Germline CDR1 is MNHEY and CDR2 is SMNVEV (reference sequence). Trimming removed 4 bases at V and 4 bases at J, with 14 bases between. The CDR3 covers 14 residues. In DNA, the CDR3 is TGTGCCAGCAGTTCAGGCGCGGGGATATACGAGCAGTACTTC. Protein sequence: CASSSGAGIYEQYF.

The J gene is TRBJ1-2, the V gene TRBV7-9; D is perhaps TRBD1 (5 bases). The CDR3 sequence is 16 residues long. V lost 5 bases and J 1 base, leaving 17 bases between the germline ends. The germline CDR1 and CDR2 sequences are SEHNR and FQNEAQ (reference sequence). Written as DNA, the CDR3 is TGTGCCAGCAGCAGGCCAAACAGGAACCTTAACTATGGCTACACCTTC. This gives the protein CASSRPNRNLNYGYTF.

V gene TRBV28 combines with J gene TRBJ2-3, with 7 bases lining up with TRBD1. V lost 3 bases to trimming and J lost 3 bases; unmatched junction nucleotides: 6. The CDR3 covers 15 residues. Germline-derived CDR1 and CDR2 are MDHEN and SYDVKM. CDR3 amino acids: CASSFRGGKTDTQYF. CDR3 in DNA: TGTGCCAGCAGTTTTAGAGGGGGCAAGACAGATACGCAGTATTTT.

The chain has TRBV2 and TRBJ2-5; D may be TRBD2 (5 bases). The CDR3 is 12 residues long. V was pared by 8 bases and J by 2 bases, with 9 bases between. Germline V gene data show CDR1 as SNHLY and CDR2 as FYNNEI. The CDR3 loop reads CASGGLQETQYF. The CDR3, as DNA: TGTGCCAGCGGCGGGCTTCAAGAGACCCAGTACTTC. The whole variable domain, filled in from reference TRBV2 and TRBJ2-5, reads EPEVTQTPSHQVTQMGQEVILRCVPISNHLYFYWYRQILGQKVEFLVSFYNNEISEKSEIFDDQFSVERPDGSNFTLKIRSTKLEDSAMYFCASGGLQETQYFGPGTRLLVL.

The gene calls are TRBV3-1 (or the pseudogene TRBV3-2) and TRBJ1-4, with TRBD1 identical over 8 bases. Looked up from germline, CDR1 is LGHDT and CDR2 is YNNKEL (reference sequence). CDR3 length equals 14 residues. Germline trimming cut 2 bases from V and 5 bases from J; bases unmatched to any gene: 1. This CDR3 reads CASSQWTGNEKLFF. The CDR3 DNA follows: TGTGCCAGCAGCCAATGGACAGGGAATGAAAAACTGTTTTTT.

This chain connects TRBV5-6 to TRBJ1-5; maybe TRBD1 (5 bases). The CDR3 is made up of 15 amino acids. Trimming took off 2 bases at V and 4 bases at J, with 13 bases between the two ends. Germline V gives CDR1 SGHDT, CDR2 YYEEEE. The CDR3: CASSFSGTFNQPQHF. As DNA, the CDR3 is TGTGCCAGCAGCTTCTCCGGGACTTTTAATCAGCCCCAGCATTTT.

This chain uses TRBV19 with TRBJ2-2; weak D call: TRBD2 (5 bases). This CDR3 comprises 14 residues. Trimming shortened V by 7 bases and J by 6 bases, and 15 bases separated the two germline ends. Germline V gene sequence: CDR1 LNHDA, CDR2 SQIVND (reference sequence). CDR3 nucleotides: TGTGCCAGTATTAGACGGGAAAGCCCCGGGGAGCTGTTTTTT. Residues: CASIRRESPGELFF.

The CDR3 DNA reads TGTGCCAGCAGTACGCGAAGGGGCTTCTCCTACAATGAGCAGTTCTTC. Residues: CASSTRRGFSYNEQFF. This sequence joins TRBV25-1 and TRBJ2-1, with D maybe TRBD1 (5 bases). V lost 5 bases and J lost 0, with 14 bases in between. The CDR3 is made up of 16 amino acids. CDR1 and CDR2 (germline): MGHDK, SYGVNS.

The chain uses TRBV5-4 and TRBJ1-2; weak D call: TRBD1 (6 bases). V shed 6 bases and J shed 5 bases, with 20 bases lying between them. The CDR3 consists of 15 residues. CDR1 and CDR2 (germline): SGHNT, YYREEE (reference sequence). The CDR3 coding sequence is TGTGCCAGCACCATGGGGGGGGGCGCCAAATATGGCTACACCTTC. Protein sequence: CASTMGGGAKYGYTF.

CDR3 protein: CASSSIAGSALWETQYF. The CDR3 DNA reads as TGTGCCAGCAGCTCAATAGCGGGGAGTGCGTTATGGGAGACCCAGTACTTC. V usage is TRBV13 and J usage is TRBJ2-5; 8 bases align to TRBD2. CDR1 and CDR2 (germline): PRHDT, FYEKMQ (reference sequence). The CDR3 has 17 residues. The junction had 15 bases not matched to a gene; V was cut back by 4 bases and J by 5 bases.

The chain joins TRBV2 to TRBJ2-2, with 7 bases matching TRBD2. This CDR3 region has 15 residues. Germline V gene sequence: CDR1 SNHLY, CDR2 FYNNEI. V was clipped by 0 bases and J by 5 bases; unmatched bases: 3. The CDR3, as DNA: TGTGCCAGCAGTGAAGCGGGCGGGGGAACCGGGGAGCTGTTTTTT. This codes for CASSEAGGGTGELFF. The full variable domain, in which reference TRBV2 and TRBJ2-2 provide the parts outside the CDR3, is EPEVTQTPSHQVTQMGQEVILRCVPISNHLYFYWYRQILGQKVEFLVSFYNNEISEKSEIFDDQFSVERPDGSNFTLKIRSTKLEDSAMYFCASSEAGGGTGELFFGEGSRLTVL.

The chain employs TRBV2 and TRBJ1-2; the D gene is possibly TRBD1 (6 bases). The CDR3 length is 15 residues. Germline CDR1 reads SNHLY; CDR2 reads FYNNEI. Deletions cut 7 bases from V and 0 bases from J, with 15 bases between. The CDR3 coding sequence is TGTGCCAGCATTCCTAAGGGGGTAGCTAACTATGGCTACACCTTC. As protein: CASIPKGVANYGYTF. Based on the CDR3 plus reference TRBV2 and TRBJ1-2, the full variable domain is EPEVTQTPSHQVTQMGQEVILRCVPISNHLYFYWYRQILGQKVEFLVSFYNNEISEKSEIFDDQFSVERPDGSNFTLKIRSTKLEDSAMYFCASIPKGVANYGYTFGSGTRLTVV.

The chain recombines TRBV3-1 (or the pseudogene TRBV3-2) with TRBJ2-5; possibly TRBD2 for D (6 bases). V was cut by 1 base and J by 8 bases, with 11 bases left in between. Germline loops: CDR1 LGHDT, CDR2 YNNKEL (reference sequence). The CDR3 consists of 13 residues. CDR3 nucleotides: TGTGCCAGCAGCCAAGGTGGGGGGATAACCCAGTACTTC. Residues: CASSQGGGITQYF.

V and J are TRBV5-1 and TRBJ2-3; 7 bases align to TRBD1. The germline V gene has CDR1 SGHRS and CDR2 YFSETQ. The CDR3 spans 14 residues. The V gene end was trimmed by 7 bases and the J gene end by 0 bases; junction bases not matched to a gene: 5. The CDR3 spells CASQRGGSTDTQYF. DNA of the CDR3: TGCGCCAGCCAAAGAGGGGGCAGCACAGATACGCAGTATTTT.

The V and J genes are TRBV19 and TRBJ2-5; the match to TRBD2 covers 12 bases. Unmatched junction bases numbered 2, after V lost 4 bases and J lost 2 bases. CDR1 and CDR2 from the germline V gene are LNHDA and SQIVND (reference sequence). The CDR3 covers 15 residues. For the CDR3, the DNA is TGTGCCAGTAGTACGACTAGCGGGAGTCAAGAGACCCAGTACTTC. Its translation is CASSTTSGSQETQYF.

This chain uses TRBV7-2 with TRBJ2-1, with a tentative D call TRBD2 (6 bases). Germline CDR1 and CDR2: SGHTA and FQGNSA. The ends were cut back, 4 bases at V and 2 bases at J, with 18 bases in the middle. There are 17 residues in the CDR3. The CDR3 DNA reads as TGTGCCAGCAGCTCCCCCATTCTAGCGTCAGCCTACAATGAGCAGTTCTTC. Translated, it gives CASSSPILASAYNEQFF. The full variable domain, in which reference TRBV7-2 and TRBJ2-1 provide the parts outside the CDR3, is GAGVSQSPSNKVTEKGKDVELRCDPISGHTALYWYRQSLGQGLEFLIYFQGNSAPDKSGLPSDRFSAERTGGSVSTLTIQRTQQEDSAVYLCASSSPILASAYNEQFFGPGTRLTVL.

J is TRBJ2-7 and V is TRBV5-6; TRBD1 agrees at 8 bases. V shed 4 bases and J 2 bases; nucleotides not matched to a gene: 11. Germline assignment: CDR1 SGHDT and CDR2 YYEEEE. The CDR3 covers 16 residues. In DNA form, the CDR3 reads TGTGCCAGCAGCCCTATCGACAGGGGCAGCCCCTACGAGCAGTACTTC. As protein: CASSPIDRGSPYEQYF.

The DNA for the CDR3 is TGTGCCAGCAGCCCCGGGGGAGGACGGGCAAACTATGGCTACACCTTC. Protein product: CASSPGGGRANYGYTF. The chain has TRBV5-4 and TRBJ1-2; possible D gene TRBD1, 5 bases. V lost 4 bases to trimming and J lost 2 bases, with 18 bases between them. The CDR3 runs 16 residues. Germline CDR1 and CDR2: SGHNT and YYREEE (reference sequence).

The sample holds one count of this clone. V and J are TRBV6-5 and TRBJ2-1; D unresolved. The V gene lost 2 bases and the J gene lost 9 bases, with 11 bases spanning the gap. This CDR3 has 13 residues. Germline CDR1 and CDR2: MNHEY and SVGAGI. CDR3 nucleotide sequence: TGTGCCAGCAGTTACGCCGAATCGGGTGAGCAGTTCTTC. This sequence encodes CASSYAESGEQFF.

The chain carries TRBV6-1 and TRBJ1-4, with D possibly being TRBD1 (6 bases). The CDR3 is made up of 19 amino acids. V lost 2 bases and J 0 bases, leaving 19 bases between the germline ends. Germline V lookup: CDR1 MNHNS, CDR2 SASEGT. CDR3 loop: CASSEYYLGGVPTNEKLFF. The CDR3 nucleotides read TGTGCCAGCAGTGAATACTATTTAGGGGGAGTCCCAACTAATGAAAAACTGTTTTTT.

The chain is built from TRBV5-1 and TRBJ1-6, with TRBD1 matching over 9 bases. The CDR3 has 14 residues. V lost 2 bases to trimming and J lost 7 bases; unmatched junction nucleotides: 1. Germline assignment: CDR1 SGHRS and CDR2 YFSETQ. The CDR3 sequence: CASSFDRGNSPLHF. In DNA, the CDR3 is TGCGCCAGCAGCTTCGACAGGGGGAATTCACCCCTCCACTTT.

The chain couples TRBV6-2 or TRBV6-3 to TRBJ2-5; D is unresolved. There are 14 residues in the CDR3. Germline V lookup: CDR1 MNHEY, CDR2 SVGEGT. Between the trimmed V and J ends, which lost 2 bases and 2 bases, there was a span of 9 bases. CDR3 residues: CASSYRVSQETQYF. CDR3 in DNA: TGTGCCAGCAGTTACCGGGTCAGTCAAGAGACCCAGTACTTC.

V is TRBV7-9 and J is TRBJ2-3; TRBD1 is a possible D gene (5 bases). This CDR3 comprises 12 residues. Germline lookup yields CDR1 SEHNR and CDR2 FQNEAQ (reference sequence). Trimming shortened V by 5 bases and J by 7 bases, and 10 bases separated the two germline ends. The CDR3 nucleotides read TGTGCCAGCAGCCCTCAGGGAAATACGCAGTATTTT. The encoded protein is CASSPQGNTQYF.

This rearrangement joins TRBV29-1 to TRBJ2-3; D is unclear. CDR1 and CDR2 (germline): SQVTM, ANQGSEA. The CDR3 sequence is 11 residues long. Trimming removed 0 bases at V and 8 bases at J, with 6 bases between. The CDR3 is CSVEDYGTQYF. The CDR3 DNA reads as TGCAGCGTTGAAGATTACGGTACGCAGTATTTT.

The rearrangement joins TRBV10-2 to TRBJ2-3; 14 bases are shared with TRBD2. The length of the CDR3 is 17 residues. CDR1 and CDR2 (germline): WSHSY, SAAADI. Trimming removed 5 bases from V and 0 bases from J; junction bases left unmatched: 4. CDR3: CASSRTSGGTSTDTQYF. For the CDR3, the DNA is TGCGCCAGCAGTAGGACTAGCGGGGGGACAAGCACAGATACGCAGTATTTT.

V gene TRBV5-4 combines with J gene TRBJ2-5, with 10 bases that match TRBD1. The germline V gene has CDR1 SGHNT and CDR2 YYREEE (reference sequence). The CDR3 is 14 amino acids. Losses at the gene ends were 3 bases for V and 5 bases for J; bases not matched to a gene: 4. CDR3 nucleotide sequence: TGTGCCAGCAGCTCCGACAGGGGGCGGGAGACCCAGTACTTC. Amino acid sequence: CASSSDRGRETQYF.